These 26 T cell receptor beta chains came from one sample sequenced in a study of T-cell reconstitution after alpha-beta-depleted transplantation in children. Preparation of the TCRbeta library used unique molecular identifiers. TCRdb reanalysed the PCR reads using MiXCR and keeps one entry per CDR3 protein. The sample carries about 230,000 distinct CDR3 sequences, 8% to 10% recorded once. The sequencing used PBMCs from the stem cell graft donor, collected from the stem cell graft. All receptors derive from a human donor who donated a stem cell graft to a child with acute lymphoblastic leukemia.

The sample holds many counts of this clonotype. V is TRBV28 and J is TRBJ2-3; 12 nucleotides match TRBD2. The germline gives CDR1 MDHEN, CDR2 SYDVKM. Unmatched junction bases numbered 2, after V lost 5 bases and J lost 2 bases. This CDR3 has 15 amino acids. The CDR3 reads CASSASGGATDTQYF. The CDR3 DNA follows: TGTGCCAGCAGTGCTAGCGGGGGGGCCACAGATACGCAGTATTTT.

This rearrangement joins TRBV6-1 to TRBJ2-7; D call uncertain. This CDR3 region has 14 residues. The V gene lost 5 bases and the J gene lost 4 bases, with 15 bases spanning the gap. Germline CDR1 and CDR2: MNHNS and SASEGT. The DNA for the CDR3 is TGTGCCAGCAGTTTACAGCAGAGCGATTACGAGCAGTACTTC. Protein: CASSLQQSDYEQYF.

This clonotype appeared a few times. The chain joins TRBV4-2 to TRBJ1-1; D unclear. The CDR3 length is 14 residues. Deletions cut 0 bases from V and 6 bases from J, with 11 bases between. Germline CDR1 reads LGHNA; CDR2 reads YNFKEQ. The chain's CDR3 is CASSQDRRRSEAFF. The CDR3 DNA reads TGTGCCAGCAGCCAAGACCGACGGAGATCTGAAGCTTTCTTT.

CDR3 loop: CASSLEAGADTGELFF. The CDR3 nucleotides are TGTGCCAGCAGCTTAGAGGCGGGGGCGGACACCGGGGAGCTGTTTTTT. The chain has TRBV11-2 and TRBJ2-2; D might be TRBD2 (7 bases). The CDR3 is 16 amino acids. Trimming took 0 bases from V and 3 from J, leaving 11 bases between them. CDR1 and CDR2 (germline): SGHAT, FQNNGV.

This clonotype showed up many times. V usage is TRBV12-3 or TRBV12-4 and J usage is TRBJ2-1; 8 positions agree with TRBD1. The CDR3 spans 15 residues. The V gene end was trimmed by 3 bases and the J gene end by 7 bases; junction bases not matched to a gene: 8. The chain's CDR3 is CASSLADRVGNEQFF. The DNA for the CDR3 is TGTGCCAGCAGTTTGGCGGACAGGGTTGGGAATGAGCAGTTCTTC.

This clonotype was recorded many times. The chain has TRBV29-1 and TRBJ1-2; 7 bases map to TRBD1. J was trimmed by 6 bases and V by 7 bases; bases with no gene match: 5. The CDR3 has 11 residues. The V gene's germline CDR1 is SQVTM and CDR2 ANQGSEA. CDR3 region: CSGVTGNGYTF. The CDR3 nucleotides read TGCAGCGGCGTGACAGGGAATGGCTACACCTTC.

This clonotype showed up many times. V gene TRBV7-9 combines with J gene TRBJ1-1; D call uncertain. This CDR3 is 14 amino acids long. V shed 2 bases and J shed 1 base, with 8 bases lying between them. CDR1 and CDR2 from the germline V gene are SEHNR and FQNEAQ (reference sequence). CDR3 DNA sequence: TGTGCCAGCAGCTTAATGAGTGGGAACACTGAAGCTTTCTTT. Its protein is CASSLMSGNTEAFF. The full variable domain, completed using reference TRBV7-9 and TRBJ1-1, is DTGVSQNPRHKITKRGQNVTFRCDPISEHNRLYWYRQTLGQGPEFLTYFQNEAQLEKSRLLSDRFSAERPKGSFSTLEIQRTEQGDSAMYLCASSLMSGNTEAFFGQGTRLTVV.

V usage is TRBV2 and J usage is TRBJ1-5; D not resolved. Germline CDR1 is SNHLY and CDR2 is FYNNEI. Trimming pared 5 bases from V and 1 base from J, leaving 9 bases between. The CDR3 length is 14 residues. In DNA form, the CDR3 reads TGTGCCAGCAGTAGTATCGACAGCAATCAGCCCCAGCATTTT. Translation: CASSSIDSNQPQHF.

This clonotype was seen a handful of times. The V call is TRBV19, the J call TRBJ2-1; D is possibly TRBD1 or TRBD2 (5 bases each). V was pared by 3 bases and J by 5 bases, with 14 bases between. CDR3 length: 15 residues. CDR1 is LNHDA, CDR2 SQIVND, per germline (reference sequence). CDR3: CASSIPQGAHNEQFF. The CDR3 coding sequence is TGTGCCAGTAGTATCCCCCAGGGAGCACACAATGAGCAGTTCTTC.

In this sample, this clonotype turned up many times. The rearrangement links TRBV11-1 to TRBJ2-1; 8 nucleotides agree with TRBD2. The CDR3 is 18 amino acids. After removal of 5 bases from V and 7 bases from J, the junction contained 19 bases not matched to a gene. CDR1 and CDR2 from the germline V gene are SGHAT and FQDESV (reference sequence). The CDR3: CASSPRRTLAGGENEQFF. The CDR3 DNA sequence: TGTGCCAGCAGCCCCCGGCGGACCCTGGCGGGGGGCGAGAATGAGCAGTTCTTC.

This clonotype was seen at least ten times. This rearrangement joins TRBV7-2 to TRBJ1-4; possible D gene TRBD1, 5 bases. The length of the CDR3 is 14 residues. Trimming stripped 5 bases from V and 8 bases from J, with 15 bases between. In germline, CDR1 is SGHTA, CDR2 FQGNSA. Written as DNA, the CDR3 is TGTGCCAGCAGCCCAATAAAGGGGAAGGAAAAACTGTTTTTT. Translation: CASSPIKGKEKLFF.

This clonotype was picked up many times. This rearrangement joins TRBV5-5 to TRBJ2-7; weak D call: TRBD2 (6 bases). Looked up from germline, CDR1 is SGHKS and CDR2 is YYEKEE (reference sequence). Trimming pared 5 bases from V and 6 bases from J, leaving 15 bases between. The CDR3 has 13 residues. The CDR3 protein is CASSTGLSSEQYF. Here the CDR3 DNA reads TGTGCCAGCAGTACGGGACTGAGCTCCGAGCAGTACTTC. Together with reference TRBV5-5 and TRBJ2-7, the CDR3 gives the full variable domain: DAGVTQSPTHLIKTRGQQVTLRCSPISGHKSVSWYQQVLGQGPQFIFQYYEKEERGRGNFPDRFSARQFPNYSSELNVNALLLGDSALYLCASSTGLSSEQYFGPGTRLTVT.

This clonotype was observed at least ten times. The rearrangement uses TRBV6-2 or TRBV6-3 and TRBJ2-1, with 8 bases identical to TRBD2. The CDR3 covers 17 residues. V lost 7 bases to trimming and J lost 4 bases; unmatched junction nucleotides: 15. The germline V gene has CDR1 MNHEY and CDR2 SVGEGT. The CDR3 protein is CASTKPQGGGTYNEQFF. CDR3 bases: TGTGCCAGCACTAAACCCCAGGGCGGGGGGACTTACAATGAGCAGTTCTTC.

This clonotype appeared a few times. The rearrangement links TRBV6-1 to TRBJ2-3, with D possibly matching TRBD1 (6 bases). This CDR3 is 14 amino acids long. Trimming removed 6 bases from V and 0 bases from J, with 10 bases in between. CDR1 is MNHNS, CDR2 SASEGT, per germline. As DNA, the CDR3 is TGTGCCAGCAGCCCAGGGGTCAGCACAGATACGCAGTATTTT. Its protein is CASSPGVSTDTQYF.

This clonotype has more than one count but fewer than ten. V is TRBV7-8 and J is TRBJ2-3; 8 nucleotides match TRBD2. The J segment lost 4 bases and the V segment lost 8 bases, leaving 5 bases of the junction unmatched. This CDR3 region has 13 residues. CDR1 and CDR2 (germline): SGHVS, FQNEAQ. The CDR3 here is CASSGGISDTQYF. The CDR3 DNA follows: TGTGCCAGCTCGGGGGGGATCTCAGATACGCAGTATTTT.

V gene TRBV5-8 combines with J gene TRBJ1-5, with D uncertain. Germline lookup yields CDR1 SGHTS and CDR2 YDEGEE. This CDR3 region has 15 residues. With 3 bases removed from V and 1 base from J, the gap between germline ends came to 11 bases. The CDR3 region is CASSYYSTSNQPQHF. CDR3 nucleotides: TGTGCCAGCAGCTACTATTCAACGAGCAATCAGCCCCAGCATTTT.

This clonotype was detected ten times or more. V usage is TRBV29-1 and J usage is TRBJ2-7, with D unclear. V lost 3 bases and J 4 bases, leaving 7 bases between the germline ends. CDR3 length: 11 residues. Germline lookup yields CDR1 SQVTM and CDR2 ANQGSEA. The CDR3 loop reads CSVETRYEQYF. The CDR3 DNA sequence: TGCAGCGTTGAGACTCGGTACGAGCAGTACTTC.

This clonotype was detected many times. This chain links TRBV12-3 or TRBV12-4 with TRBJ2-7; D possibly corresponds to TRBD2 (5 bases). The CDR3 has 15 residues. Trimming pared 3 bases from V and 6 bases from J, leaving 18 bases between. CDR3 sequence reads: CASSFDKTGIPEQYF. In DNA, the CDR3 is TGTGCCAGCAGTTTCGACAAAACGGGAATCCCCGAGCAGTACTTC.

This clonotype was observed at least ten times. V and J are TRBV5-6 and TRBJ2-1; D is ambiguous. V was cut by 1 base and J by 2 bases, with 4 bases left in between. Germline CDR1 is SGHDT and CDR2 is YYEEEE. The CDR3 sequence is 13 residues long. The CDR3 DNA follows: TGTGCCAGCAGCTTGAGGACCTACAATGAGCAGTTCTTC. It is translated as CASSLRTYNEQFF.

In its sample, this clonotype was seen many times. The chain has TRBV12-3 or TRBV12-4 and TRBJ2-2; D remains unclear. This CDR3 has 13 amino acids. The V and J ends lost 3 bases and 5 bases respectively, with 7 bases between them. CDR3 amino acids: CASSLSRTGELFF. CDR3 DNA: TGTGCCAGCAGTTTGTCCAGGACCGGGGAGCTGTTTTTT.

This clonotype was detected only a few times. This sequence joins TRBV6-1 and TRBJ2-3; no definite D call. The CDR3 consists of 12 residues. The V and J ends lost 4 bases and 4 bases respectively, with 6 bases between them. Germline loops: CDR1 MNHNS, CDR2 SASEGT. In DNA, the CDR3 is TGTGCCAGCAGTGCGTTGGCAGATACGCAGTATTTT. Protein: CASSALADTQYF.

The chain joins TRBV12-3 or TRBV12-4 to TRBJ1-1, with unresolved D. This CDR3 comprises 17 residues. Trimming removed 2 bases at V and 4 bases at J, with 20 bases between. The CDR3 is CASSLRLVAKAGTEAFF. CDR3 DNA sequence: TGTGCCAGCAGTTTACGGCTCGTGGCGAAGGCAGGCACTGAAGCTTTCTTT.

The genes are TRBV29-1 and TRBJ2-5; TRBD2 aligns across 9 bases. Germline V gene data show CDR1 as SQVTM and CDR2 as ANQGSEA. The V segment lost 7 bases and the J segment 4 bases; nucleotides outside the gene matches: 7. The CDR3 loop spans 13 amino acids. The CDR3, as DNA: TGCAGCGGGGAGCGGGGGGCCGGAGAGACCCAGTACTTC. Its protein product is CSGERGAGETQYF.

This chain links TRBV13 with TRBJ2-7; D is possibly TRBD1 or TRBD2 (5 bases each). CDR3 length: 13 residues. Trimming took 5 bases from V and 5 from J, leaving 13 bases between them. Germline-derived CDR1 and CDR2 are PRHDT and FYEKMQ (reference sequence). As DNA, the CDR3 is TGTGCCAGCAGCCCTTCGGGGCTGGACGAGCAGTACTTC. Amino acids: CASSPSGLDEQYF.

This clonotype has more than one count but fewer than ten. CDR3 nucleotides: TGTGCCATCTCGGGACAGGGAGCCGGGGAGCTGTTTTTT. Translated: CAISGQGAGELFF. The chain uses TRBV6-1 and TRBJ2-2; 9 bases line up with TRBD1. There are 13 residues in the CDR3. Germline-derived CDR1 and CDR2 are MNHNS and SASEGT. Trimming removed 10 bases from V and 6 bases from J; junction bases left unmatched: 6.

Many counts were recorded for this clonotype. The CDR3 DNA sequence: TGTGCCATCAGTGAGACAAACTCCTACGAGCAGTACTTC. This gives the protein CAISETNSYEQYF. J is TRBJ2-7 and V is TRBV10-3; D is ambiguous. The CDR3 is 13 residues long. Germline V gene data show CDR1 as ENHRY and CDR2 as SYGVKD. With 2 bases removed from V and 0 bases from J, the gap between germline ends came to 5 bases.